These 32 T cell receptor beta chains originate from one sample sequenced in a study of human T cells and chemical hapten exposure. One entry per CDR3 protein, called by TCRdb with MiXCR from the RACE reads. The top ten hold approximately 2.5% of the sample, which has approximately 84,000 distinct CDR3 sequences, 9.5% to 13% seen once. The time point is: patch test 2, 6 weeks after DPC sensitization. Regarding treatment: therapeutic diphenylcyclopropenone sensitization with weekly scalp DPC. The source was whole blood, collected in connection with sensitization to the hapten diphenylcyclopropenone (DPC). These TCRs come from a woman in her thirties with alopecia areata. Some clones in this sample may be carry-over from other donors' samples.

This clonotype was seen many times. This chain joins TRBV14 and TRBJ2-7, with a tentative D call TRBD1 (6 bases). V lost 3 bases, J lost 2 bases, and 11 bases lay in between. The CDR3 length is 14 residues. Per germline, CDR1 SGHDN and CDR2 FVKESK. The CDR3 sequence: CASSQRGLTYEQYF. The CDR3 region has the DNA TGTGCCAGCAGCCAGAGGGGGTTGACCTACGAGCAGTACTTC.

The gene calls are TRBV28 and TRBJ1-1, with 7 bases matching TRBD1. The CDR3 is 13 amino acids. Germline CDR1 is MDHEN and CDR2 is SYDVKM. The CDR3: CAVEGGARTEAFF. CDR3 nucleotide sequence: TGTGCTGTGGAAGGGGGCGCGCGCACTGAAGCTTTCTTT.

The table lists this clonotype with many counts. This chain connects TRBV10-2 to TRBJ1-3, with D possibly matching TRBD1 (5 bases). CDR3 size: 15 residues. The V gene's germline CDR1 is WSHSY and CDR2 SAAADI. Trimming removed 6 bases at V and 4 bases at J, with 16 bases between. This chain's CDR3 is CASSDSRPPGNTIYF. The CDR3 nucleotides read TGCGCCAGCAGCGACAGTAGGCCACCCGGAAACACCATATATTTT.

CDR3 nucleotides: TGCGCCAGCAGCCCGGGACAGCTTTTGGGCGGCTACACCTTC. Its protein product is CASSPGQLLGGYTF. V usage is TRBV5-1 and J usage is TRBJ1-2; 7 bases are shared with TRBD1. With V trimmed by 4 bases and J by 8 bases, 11 bases remained unmatched. The CDR3 contains 14 residues. Germline V lookup: CDR1 SGHRS, CDR2 YFSETQ.

The chain's CDR3 is CASSVDSGTAYEQYF. CDR3 DNA: TGTGCCAGCAGCGTGGACTCCGGGACAGCCTACGAGCAGTACTTC. V and J are TRBV9 and TRBJ2-7, with TRBD1 matching over 7 bases. The CDR3 is 15 amino acids. The germline gives CDR1 SGDLS, CDR2 YYNGEE. V gave up 2 bases and J gave up 2 bases; unmatched junction bases: 7.

Turning to this clonotype: A much larger clone differs by one base, so this may be a read error. The gene calls are TRBV28 and TRBJ2-7, with 9 nucleotides matching TRBD1. With V trimmed by 4 bases and J by 2 bases, 3 bases remained unmatched. CDR3 length: 14 amino acids. Germline V gene lookup returns CDR1 MDHEN and CDR2 SYDVKM. CDR3 coding DNA: TGTGCCAGCAGTTCCTGGGACAGGGCCTACGAGCAGTACTTC. Residues: CASSSWDRAYEQYF.

The V and J genes are TRBV28 and TRBJ2-7; D is possibly TRBD1 or TRBD2 (5 bases each). Germline loops: CDR1 MDHEN, CDR2 SYDVKM. This CDR3 contains 14 residues. V was pared by 5 bases and J by 3 bases, with 14 bases between. This chain's CDR3 is CASSEGPSGYEQYF. The CDR3 coding sequence is TGTGCCAGCAGTGAGGGACCGAGCGGCTACGAGCAGTACTTC.

This clonotype appeared many times. This chain joins TRBV2 and TRBJ2-5; TRBD2 matches at 11 bases. The CDR3 runs 14 residues. With 7 bases clipped from V and 5 bases from J, the junction kept 6 bases outside the gene matches. Germline V gene lookup returns CDR1 SNHLY and CDR2 FYNNEI. CDR3 sequence: CASTVTSGTETQYF. The CDR3 DNA follows: TGTGCCAGCACTGTGACTAGCGGGACTGAGACCCAGTACTTC.

In its sample, this clonotype was seen many times. The genes are TRBV7-2 and TRBJ1-5; no reliable D call. This CDR3 spans 13 amino acids. The V gene's germline CDR1 is SGHTA and CDR2 FQGNSA. Between the trimmed V and J ends, which lost 2 bases and 9 bases, there was a span of 11 bases. CDR3 protein: CASSLNELGPQHF. CDR3 bases: TGTGCCAGCAGCTTAAATGAATTGGGGCCCCAGCATTTT. Full variable domain (missing parts from reference TRBV7-2 and TRBJ1-5): GAGVSQSPSNKVTEKGKDVELRCDPISGHTALYWYRQSLGQGLEFLIYFQGNSAPDKSGLPSDRFSAERTGGSVSTLTIQRTQQEDSAVYLCASSLNELGPQHFGDGTRLSIL.

This clonotype has a count of ten or more. This chain joins TRBV4-1 and TRBJ1-6, with D possibly being TRBD1 (6 bases). Germline CDR1 MGHRA, CDR2 YSYEKL. CDR3 length: 16 amino acids. V lost 0 bases, J lost 7 bases, and 13 bases lay in between. CDR3 DNA sequence: TGCGCCAGCAGCCAAGATTACCAGGGGCTGAATTCACCCCTCCACTTT. Translation gives CASSQDYQGLNSPLHF.

Ten or more counts support this clonotype. The CDR3 spells CSAKKQMNTEAFF. CDR3 bases: TGCAGTGCTAAAAAACAGATGAACACTGAAGCTTTCTTT. V and J are TRBV20-1 and TRBJ1-1; D is ambiguous. The CDR3 has 13 residues. V was shortened by 4 bases and J by 0 bases, with 9 bases between the two germline ends. Germline loops: CDR1 DFQATT, CDR2 SNEGSKA (reference sequence).

The table lists this clonotype with a few counts. This chain uses TRBV7-2 with TRBJ2-5; weak D call: TRBD1 (5 bases). The germline V and J ends were trimmed by 5 bases and 1 base, with 11 bases remaining between them. CDR1 and CDR2 from the germline V gene are SGHTA and FQGNSA. The CDR3 is 14 residues long. The CDR3 is CASSLWGTQETQYF. In nucleotides, the CDR3 is TGTGCCAGCAGCCTATGGGGCACCCAAGAGACCCAGTACTTC.

The rearrangement links TRBV6-6 to TRBJ2-2; 9 bases match TRBD1. The germline CDR1 and CDR2 sequences are MNHNY and SVGAGI (reference sequence). The J segment lost 6 bases and the V segment lost 8 bases, leaving 10 bases of the junction unmatched. CDR3 length: 15 residues. The CDR3 region is CASGHQDRGAGELFF. In nucleotides, the CDR3 is TGTGCCAGCGGACACCAAGACAGGGGGGCCGGGGAGCTGTTTTTT.

The chain has TRBV6-5 and TRBJ2-1, with 7 bases identical to TRBD2. The CDR3 runs 15 residues. Trimming at V came to 6 bases and at J to 9 bases, leaving 14 bases not matched to a gene. Germline values: CDR1 MNHEY, CDR2 SVGAGI. The CDR3 sequence is CASSRPGLPFGEQFF. The CDR3 DNA reads as TGTGCCAGCAGCCGACCGGGACTACCGTTCGGTGAGCAGTTCTTC.

This clonotype was seen ten or more times. V and J are TRBV20-1 and TRBJ1-3; a possible D gene is TRBD1 (6 bases). Germline V gives CDR1 DFQATT, CDR2 SNEGSKA (reference sequence). The CDR3 extends over 16 amino acids. V dropped 5 bases and J dropped 2 bases, with 19 bases sitting between them. This CDR3 reads CSARGGRPTTGNTIYF. The DNA for the CDR3 is TGCAGTGCTCGAGGGGGTCGGCCCACCACTGGAAACACCATATATTTT.

This clonotype was observed a few times. The chain combines TRBV3-1 with TRBJ1-2; TRBD1 matches 11 bases. V lost 0 bases, J lost 4 bases, and 4 bases stayed unmatched. The CDR3 loop spans 16 amino acids. Germline V CDR1 and CDR2: LGHDT, YNNKEL (reference sequence). The CDR3 DNA sequence: TGTGCCAGCAGCCAAGATTTGGGACAGGGGGTCTATGGCTACACCTTC. Translated, it gives CASSQDLGQGVYGYTF. Complete variable domain (other parts from reference TRBV3-1 and TRBJ1-2): DTAVSQTPKYLVTQMGNDKSIKCEQNLGHDTMYWYKQDSKKFLKIMFSYNNKELIINETVPNRFSPKSPDKAHLNLHINSLELGDSAVYFCASSQDLGQGVYGYTFGSGTRLTVV.

This clonotype was seen ten or more times. The rearrangement links TRBV5-1 to TRBJ2-7; tentative D call: TRBD1 (5 bases). The CDR3 consists of 15 residues. The V end lost 0 bases, the J end lost 1 base, and 11 bases lay between the germline ends. Germline assignment: CDR1 SGHRS and CDR2 YFSETQ. CDR3 DNA sequence: TGCGCCAGCAGCTTGGAGTCAGGGCGATCCTACGAGCAGTACTTC. It specifies CASSLESGRSYEQYF. The complete variable domain, with remaining parts taken from reference TRBV5-1 and TRBJ2-7, reads KAGVTQTPRYLIKTRGQQVTLSCSPISGHRSVSWYQQTPGQGLQFLFEYFSETQRNKGNFPGRFSGRQFSNSRSEMNVSTLELGDSALYLCASSLESGRSYEQYFGPGTRLTVT.

Many counts were recorded for this clonotype. V and J are TRBV18 and TRBJ1-1; D gene ambiguous. V lost 6 bases and J lost 6, with 14 bases in between. The CDR3 consists of 13 residues. Germline V gives CDR1 KGHSH, CDR2 LQKENI. The CDR3 DNA follows: TGTGCCAGCTCCCAAGGAGGTGCGGCTGAAGCTTTCTTT. It codes for CASSQGGAAEAFF.

There are many counts of this clonotype. The chain combines TRBV29-1 with TRBJ2-1, with TRBD2 matching over 7 bases. Germline CDR1 SQVTM, CDR2 ANQGSEA. The ends lost 6 bases at V and 7 bases at J; junction bases unmatched: 3. The CDR3 loop spans 11 amino acids. The CDR3: CSVRRENEQFF. The CDR3 coding sequence is TGCAGCGTGCGGCGGGAGAATGAGCAGTTCTTC.

This clonotype was counted ten times or more. The V gene is TRBV28, the J gene TRBJ2-3; a weak D match, TRBD2 (5 bases). Germline lookup yields CDR1 MDHEN and CDR2 SYDVKM. Trimming stripped 5 bases from V and 6 bases from J, with 15 bases between. The CDR3 has 14 residues. In DNA, the CDR3 is TGTGCCAGCAGTACTTCCCGGACTCCTGATACGCAGTATTTT. It translates to CASSTSRTPDTQYF.

In its sample, this clonotype was seen many times. The chain couples TRBV6-5 to TRBJ2-4; maybe TRBD2 (5 bases). The CDR3 is made up of 15 amino acids. Germline V CDR1 and CDR2: MNHEY, SVGAGI. Trimming left V 0 bases short and J 5 bases short, with 11 bases between. This CDR3 is CASSYSIGIQNIQYF. The CDR3 DNA is TGTGCCAGCAGTTACTCGATCGGGATTCAAAACATTCAGTACTTC.

This clonotype appeared many times. The rearrangement links TRBV7-6 to TRBJ2-7, with D tentatively TRBD2 (5 bases). Germline V gene sequence: CDR1 SGHVS, CDR2 FNYEAQ. V was clipped by 5 bases and J by 2 bases, with 13 bases between them. CDR3 length: 14 amino acids. The CDR3 is CASSVGVRPYEQYF. DNA of the CDR3: TGTGCCAGCAGCGTCGGGGTCCGACCCTACGAGCAGTACTTC.

The chain employs TRBV14 and TRBJ2-2; D not resolved. The CDR3 extends over 14 amino acids. The ends were cut back, 2 bases at V and 6 bases at J, with 10 bases in the middle. Germline CDR1 and CDR2: SGHDN and FVKESK. DNA of the CDR3: TGTGCCAGCAGCCAATTTGGGTCTCCCGGGGAGCTGTTTTTT. This encodes CASSQFGSPGELFF.

This clonotype was detected ten times or more. The J gene is TRBJ2-3, the V gene TRBV7-2, with D possibly being TRBD1 or TRBD2 (5 bases each). V was trimmed by 1 base and J by 2 bases, leaving 19 bases between them. Germline values: CDR1 SGHTA, CDR2 FQGNSA. The CDR3 loop spans 18 amino acids. The CDR3 reads CASSLGRFRDLFTDTQYF. CDR3 bases: TGTGCCAGCAGCTTAGGGCGCTTCAGGGACCTTTTCACAGATACGCAGTATTTT.

This clonotype was seen many times. The CDR3 loop reads CAGGSRAKNIQYF. For the CDR3, the DNA is TGTGCCGGCGGGAGTAGGGCCAAAAACATTCAGTACTTC. The V gene is TRBV28, the J gene TRBJ2-4; 7 nucleotides match TRBD2. The CDR3 covers 13 residues. With V trimmed by 11 bases and J by 1 base, 5 bases remained unmatched. CDR1 and CDR2 from the germline V gene are MDHEN and SYDVKM.

Ten or more counts support this clonotype. V is TRBV27 and J is TRBJ2-5; possible D gene TRBD1, 5 bases. This CDR3 has 13 amino acids. The germline V gene encodes CDR1 MNHEY and CDR2 SMNVEV (reference sequence). With 5 bases removed from V and 4 bases from J, the gap between germline ends came to 11 bases. CDR3 sequence (DNA): TGTGCCAGCAGTCCCCGGACACGAGAGACCCAGTACTTC. Translating gives CASSPRTRETQYF.

This clonotype was counted many times. The chain uses TRBV6-1 and TRBJ1-6, with TRBD1 identical over 7 bases. V shed 2 bases, J shed 2 bases, and the junction held 12 bases outside the gene matches. The CDR3 consists of 19 residues. Per the germline V gene, CDR1 is MNHNS and CDR2 is SASEGT. CDR3 region: CASSERGDRTMTYNSPLHF. Here the CDR3 DNA reads TGTGCCAGCAGTGAAAGGGGGGACAGAACGATGACCTATAATTCACCCCTCCACTTT.

This clonotype was found many times. The gene calls are TRBV7-3 and TRBJ2-1; 7 bases line up with TRBD1. V lost 0 bases and J lost 7; bases outside the gene matches: 6. This CDR3 comprises 15 residues. CDR1 SGHTA and CDR2 FQGTGA come from the germline V gene. The CDR3 reads CASSLTRQGTNEQFF. The CDR3 DNA is TGTGCCAGCAGCTTAACCCGACAGGGAACAAATGAGCAGTTCTTC.

This clonotype was found a few times. This chain connects TRBV25-1 to TRBJ2-7, with D possibly matching TRBD2 (5 bases). The CDR3 totals 13 residues. V was cut by 7 bases and J by 5 bases, with 15 bases left in between. Germline CDR1 reads MGHDK; CDR2 reads SYGVNS. In DNA, the CDR3 is TGTGCCAGCAATGACGGGGTGAATCACGAGCAGTACTTC. Translated, it gives CASNDGVNHEQYF.

This clonotype was seen many times. The genes are TRBV13 and TRBJ1-1, with D hard to call. The CDR3 covers 13 residues. V was cut by 7 bases and J by 1 base, with 10 bases left in between. Germline V gives CDR1 PRHDT, CDR2 FYEKMQ (reference sequence). The DNA of the CDR3 is TGTGCCAGCACCCACCGGGGGAACACTGAAGCTTTCTTT. It codes for CASTHRGNTEAFF. Full variable domain (remainder filled in from reference TRBV13 and TRBJ1-1): AAGVIQSPRHLIKEKRETATLKCYPIPRHDTVYWYQQGPGQDPQFLISFYEKMQSDKGSIPDRFSAQQFSDYHSELNMSSLELGDSALYFCASTHRGNTEAFFGQGTRLTVV.

This clonotype was counted at least ten times. This rearrangement joins TRBV7-8 to TRBJ2-3; 16 bases match TRBD2. Germline values: CDR1 SGHVS, CDR2 FQNEAQ. J gave up 3 bases and V 0 bases, and 12 bases lay outside the gene matches. There are 21 residues in the CDR3. The CDR3 DNA reads TGTGCCAGCAGCTTAGCATCCGGGACTAGCGGGAGGGCCGGTCGTACAGATACGCAGTATTTT. This encodes CASSLASGTSGRAGRTDTQYF.

The chain combines TRBV28 with TRBJ1-2; D unresolved. The CDR3 covers 12 residues. V lost 2 bases and J 5 bases, leaving 6 bases between the germline ends. CDR1 and CDR2 (germline): MDHEN, SYDVKM. Here the CDR3 DNA reads TGTGCCAGCAGTTTACTTGCTTATGGCTACACCTTC. It codes for CASSLLAYGYTF.